The present T cell receptor (beta chain) was sequenced within a study of PD-1 blockade in classical Hodgkin lymphoma. Study conclusions and caveats: Before treatment, complete responders showed about the same diversity as newly diagnosed patients. The CD4+ diversity rise by C4D1 was clearest in complete responders.

Concerning this clone itself: As yet, its antigen is unknown.

All patients experienced relapse after autologous stem cell transplantation, and brentuximab vedotin exposure was variable. V trimming: 6 bases; J trimming: 4 bases; junction bases outside the gene matches: 4. The CDR3 contains 15 residues. The germline V gene has CDR1 MNHEY and CDR2 SMNVEV (reference sequence). The data were produced by immunoSEQ multiplex PCR, yet TCRdb's version contains in-frame clones alone and is incomplete. The sample consists of over 10,000 clones, about four fifths of them appearing once. This TCR came from a human donor with classical Hodgkin lymphoma. This chain uses TRBV27 with TRBJ2-2, with TRBD2 matching 11 bases. The source was peripheral blood mononuclear cells (PBMCs), collected at baseline. Written as DNA, the CDR3 is TGTGCCAGCAGACTAGCGGGGGTGATCACCGGGGAGCTGTTTTTT. Amino acid sequence: CASRLAGVITGELFF.